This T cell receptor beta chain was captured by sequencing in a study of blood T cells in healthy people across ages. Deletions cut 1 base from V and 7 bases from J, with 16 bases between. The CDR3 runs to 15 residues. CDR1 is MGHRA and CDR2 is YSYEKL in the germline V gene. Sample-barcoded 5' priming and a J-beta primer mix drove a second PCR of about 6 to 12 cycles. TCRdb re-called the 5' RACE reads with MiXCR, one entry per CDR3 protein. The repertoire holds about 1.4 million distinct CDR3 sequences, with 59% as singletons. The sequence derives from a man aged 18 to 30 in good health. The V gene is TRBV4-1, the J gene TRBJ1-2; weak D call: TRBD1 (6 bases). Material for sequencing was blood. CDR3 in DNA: TGCGCCAGCAGCCAAGTCTCCGGCACAGGGACTGGCTACACCTTC. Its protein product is CASSQVSGTGTGYTF.